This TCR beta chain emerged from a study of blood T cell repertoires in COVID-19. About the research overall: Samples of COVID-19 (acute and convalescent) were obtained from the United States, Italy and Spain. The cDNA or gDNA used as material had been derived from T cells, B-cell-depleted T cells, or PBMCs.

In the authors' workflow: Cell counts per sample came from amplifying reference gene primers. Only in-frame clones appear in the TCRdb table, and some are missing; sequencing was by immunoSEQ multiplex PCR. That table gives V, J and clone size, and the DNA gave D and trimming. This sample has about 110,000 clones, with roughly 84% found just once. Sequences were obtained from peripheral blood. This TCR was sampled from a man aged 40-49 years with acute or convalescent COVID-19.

CDR3 region: CASSPSGLPYNEQFF. CDR3 sequence (DNA): TGTGCCAGCAGCCCATCGGGACTTCCCTACAATGAGCAGTTCTTC. The chain is built from TRBV7-3 and TRBJ2-1, with TRBD2 as a possible D gene (6 bases). Germline lookup yields CDR1 SGHTA and CDR2 FQGTGA. This CDR3 is 15 amino acids long. V was shortened by 5 bases and J by 2 bases, with 13 bases between the two germline ends.